This T cell receptor (beta chain) was identified in a study of T cells in Graves' hyperthyroidism and ophthalmopathy (dated by TCRdb to about 2019). Background on the whole study: Peripheral blood was collected at initial diagnosis, before any treatment. According to the paper, TCR Vbeta CDR3 sequencing was carried out on 135 peripheral blood samples, which came from some 41 ophthalmopathy, around 74 hyperthyroidism and approximately 17 progressor patients. Following sampling, methimazole starting at 30 mg daily was given to hyperthyroidism patients, and high-dose intravenous methylprednisolone was given to ophthalmopathy patients. Prospective prediction of ophthalmopathy was tested in an independent validation cohort of approximately 19 hyperthyroidism patients and some 17 patients who later progressed to ophthalmopathy. The 100 or so discovery patients were randomly divided into training and test sets at a 7:3 ratio. In about 6 Graves' hyperthyroidism patients, the study also compared T-cell repertoires from thyroid tissue with T-cell repertoires from blood. TCR V-J signatures able to tell the groups apart were searched for in a discovery cohort of about a hundred patients, of whom 43 had Graves' ophthalmopathy and around 57 had stable Graves' hyperthyroidism.

CDR1 and CDR2 are read off the germline V gene as LGHNA and YSLEER. After removal of 0 bases from V and 4 bases from J, the junction retains 6 bases not matched to a gene. The CDR3 runs 15 residues from the cysteine to the phenylalanine. This entry keeps only the CDR3 DNA: 45 bases, framed from base 1. The TCR beta CDR3 regions were amplified from RNA transcripts. The first round of RT-PCR for the TCR CDR3 was performed with the HTBI primer set and the Qiagen OneStep RT-PCR kit. Libraries were constructed in a second round of multiplex PCR, after which size selection and purification were performed. Libraries were sequenced paired-end with 100 bp reads on an Illumina HiSeq2000. The authors' pipeline ran thus. SOAPnuke was used to process the raw data, removing reads that contained adapters or uncalled bases, had a mean Phred below 15, or lacked an exact match to the constant primer or identifier. High-quality paired reads were merged using COPE v1.2.5, and each unique nucleotide sequence was defined as a clonotype. MiTCR v1.1 was used to align the clonotypes against IMGT TRBV, TRBD and TRBJ reference segments. Only V-J combinations with frequency above 0.0001, covering 99.2% of repertoires, were analysed. A TCS score was defined as the ratio between F50 (clonal expansion) and ExV (chaos), using BLOSUM62-based TCRdist between CDR3 peptides within each V-J. Welch's t-statistics and random forest reduced roughly 530 V-J features to 10 to 15, which were used in a naive Bayes classifier (R e1071). The public reads were reanalyzed by TCRdb: fastp trimming at Q25, MiXCR alignment, in-frame beta chains only. Identical CDR3 protein sequences are pooled into one entry, listed with their most common genes and DNA. TCRdb's processing, not the authors', yielded these V and J calls. The sample includes approximately 590,000 distinct CDR3 sequences, with approximately 14% observed a single time. Approximately 7.4% of the sample goes to the ten largest clones.

Graves' hyperthyroidism was defined as stable when no progression to ophthalmopathy occurred over 18 months of follow-up. The hyperthyroidism patients were between 18 and 65 years old and newly diagnosed, with a disease duration of less than 2 months. Patients with uncontrolled infections, other autoimmune diseases, pregnancy or lactation were excluded. Diagnoses relied on clinical symptoms, serum thyroxine and TRAb, thyroid ultrasound and orbital computed tomography. PBMCs were separated from 10 ml of fresh peripheral blood using Ficoll-Paque density gradient centrifugation. Total RNA was extracted with Trizol reagent, and quality was checked on an Agilent 2100 Bioanalyzer. Worth noting for this clonotype: Its antigen remains unidentified. No clone much larger than this one lies a single base away; base qualities are absent.

Results and caveats for the whole study, not just this receptor: Most expanded thyroid clonotypes (frequency above 0.001) were also detected in blood, suggesting blood repertoires may reflect thyroid immune responses. In validation, the model predicted progression to ophthalmopathy a median of 6.5 months before onset, with roughly 68% sensitivity and about 72% specificity. A model built on a 13 V-J signature distinguished ophthalmopathy from stable hyperthyroidism, reaching 87.88% sensitivity and about 81% specificity in cross-validation and 80%/75% in testing. Sample size was not statistically predetermined, and blinding of investigators to group allocation was not performed.

The chain links TRBV4-3 with TRBJ2-7; 7 central bases correspond to TRBD1. Sample: blood. The source of this sequence is a woman under 40 with Graves' hyperthyroidism. The DNA sequence follows: TGCGCCAGCAGCCAAGAGTGGAACAGGGGATACGAGCAGTACTTC. The resulting protein is CASSQEWNRGYEQYF.